Detailed here is one T cell receptor (beta chain). Antigen specificity is unknown. Unique molecular identifiers were carried by the TCR beta cDNA libraries. A single record per CDR3 protein comes from TCRdb applying MiXCR to the PCR reads. This table has approximately 660,000 distinct CDR3 sequences, around 60% appearing once. The entry originates in a study of post-analysis software for immune sequencing data. Study as a whole: Relapsing-remitting, secondary progressive and progressive-relapsing forms made up the multiple sclerosis disease courses. Study-level points and caveats: Patients showed TRBV5-6, TRBV5-1 and TRBV20-1 among a few TRBV segments more frequent than in controls. Versus controls, multiple sclerosis patients showed significantly lower diversity (normalized Chao1).

In germline, CDR1 is SGHRS, CDR2 YFSETQ. V lost 0 bases, J lost 7 bases, and 7 bases stayed unmatched. The CDR3 spans 16 residues. This sequence originates from a girl aged 2 to 10 with multiple sclerosis. The chain joins TRBV5-1 to TRBJ2-1, with 10 bases that match TRBD1. Specimen: blood. CDR3 amino acids: CASSLAPGQGWNEQFF. CDR3 DNA: TGCGCCAGCAGCTTGGCTCCGGGACAGGGGTGGAATGAGCAGTTCTTC.